These 21 T cell receptor beta chains share one sample of origin, sequenced in a study of blood T cell repertoires in COVID-19. TCRdb keeps only in-frame clones here, not all; method: immunoSEQ multiplex PCR. The sample lists 300,000 to 400,000 clones; roughly 89% were seen once. Sequenced material: PBMCs or T cells enriched from blood (not recorded which). The source is a man in his fifties or sixties who had recovered from COVID-19.

The rearrangement joins TRBV6-5 to TRBJ2-7, with 9 bases fitting TRBD1. The CDR3 totals 15 residues. V dropped 6 bases and J dropped 1; count of bases not matched to a gene: 7. Germline V CDR1 and CDR2: MNHEY, SVGAGI. This CDR3 reads CASRTDRGSSYEQYF. CDR3 nucleotides: TGTGCCAGCAGAACAGACAGGGGGAGTTCCTACGAGCAGTACTTC.

A word on this clone: Distinct nucleotide sequences in the sample also encode this CDR3. This chain links TRBV14 with TRBJ2-2; D might be TRBD1 (6 bases). There are 13 residues in the CDR3. Germline assignment: CDR1 SGHDN and CDR2 FVKESK. The ends were cut back, 0 bases at V and 9 bases at J, with 8 bases in the middle. The CDR3 region has the DNA TGTGCCAGCAGCCAAGACAGGGGAAGGGAGCTGTTTTTT. The encoded protein is CASSQDRGRELFF.

The CDR3 sequence is CASSPRGAKETQYF. The CDR3 nucleotides read TGTGCCAGCAGCCCCAGGGGCGCGAAAGAGACCCAGTACTTC. The chain has TRBV11-3 and TRBJ2-5; perhaps TRBD1 as D (6 bases). Germline V gives CDR1 SGHNT, CDR2 YENEEA. The CDR3 runs 14 residues. The V end was cut by 5 bases, the J end by 3 bases, with 13 bases between.

V usage is TRBV18 and J usage is TRBJ1-5; weak D call: TRBD1 (5 bases). Trimming shortened V by 6 bases and J by 7 bases, and 22 bases separated the two germline ends. Germline V lookup: CDR1 KGHSH, CDR2 LQKENI. This CDR3 spans 16 amino acids. The CDR3 nucleotides read TGTGCCAGCTCTCCCGGGCATCGGGGCGCGGGACAGCCCCAGCATTTT. Encoded protein: CASSPGHRGAGQPQHF.

J is TRBJ1-5 and V is TRBV2; 10 bases map to TRBD1. The CDR3 contains 15 residues. CDR1 and CDR2 from the germline V gene are SNHLY and FYNNEI. Unmatched junction bases numbered 7, after V lost 8 bases and J lost 3 bases. The CDR3 protein is CASGGQGPSNQPQHF. For the CDR3, the DNA is TGTGCCAGCGGGGGACAGGGGCCCTCCAATCAGCCCCAGCATTTT.

J is TRBJ1-1 and V is TRBV9; D unclear. The CDR3 is made up of 13 amino acids. V lost 3 bases to trimming and J lost 5 bases, with 11 bases between them. CDR1 is SGDLS and CDR2 is YYNGEE in the germline V gene. The chain's CDR3 is CASSADTGTEAFF. The CDR3 DNA sequence: TGTGCCAGCAGCGCAGATACGGGGACTGAAGCTTTCTTT.

This chain connects TRBV28 to TRBJ2-7; D perhaps matches TRBD1 (6 bases). Germline V gene lookup returns CDR1 MDHEN and CDR2 SYDVKM. The CDR3 sequence is 14 residues long. V lost 5 bases and J 1 base, leaving 12 bases between the germline ends. The CDR3 reads CASSAATGSYEQYF. The CDR3 DNA reads as TGTGCCAGCAGTGCCGCGACAGGATCCTACGAGCAGTACTTC.

This sequence joins TRBV20-1 and TRBJ1-4; D might be TRBD1 (5 bases). The CDR3 has 15 residues. Germline lookup yields CDR1 DFQATT and CDR2 SNEGSKA (reference sequence). Deletions cut 3 bases from V and 3 bases from J, with 14 bases between. The CDR3 region is CSASGGRSPNEKLFF. CDR3 nucleotides: TGCAGTGCTAGTGGGGGGAGGTCCCCTAATGAAAAACTGTTTTTT.

Remarks on this clone: Distinct nucleotide sequences in the sample also encode this CDR3. This chain joins TRBV5-1 and TRBJ2-3; 8 nucleotides agree with TRBD2. V was clipped by 1 base and J by 3 bases; unmatched bases: 4. This CDR3 has 15 amino acids. Per germline, CDR1 SGHRS and CDR2 YFSETQ. The CDR3 nucleotides read TGCGCCAGCAGCTTGAGGGCTAGCGGGACAGATACGCAGTATTTT. The encoded protein is CASSLRASGTDTQYF.

The chain is built from TRBV18 and TRBJ2-7, with 9 bases identical to TRBD1. With 5 bases clipped from V and 3 bases from J, the junction kept 17 bases outside the gene matches. The CDR3 is made up of 18 amino acids. Germline lookup yields CDR1 KGHSH and CDR2 LQKENI. CDR3 nucleotide sequence: TGTGCCAGCTCATCCCAATCCCGGGACAGGGTTACGTTCTACGAGCAGTACTTC. Residues: CASSSQSRDRVTFYEQYF.

Comment on this clone: No DNA is shown, since the ends of the CDR3 on it are uncertain; the CDR3 is the one TCRdb lists. The chain couples TRBV28 to TRBJ2-1; the table calls TRBD2, which could not be checked here. Including both end residues, the CDR3 is 17 amino acids long. Germline CDR1 MDHEN, CDR2 SYDVKM. CDR3 sequence reads: CASSSSTSGRVYNEQFF.

The V and J genes are TRBV7-9 and TRBJ2-1; a weak D match, TRBD2 (5 bases). Germline CDR1 and CDR2: SEHNR and FQNEAQ (reference sequence). The CDR3 has 14 amino acids. The V gene lost 3 bases and the J gene lost 8 bases, with 14 bases spanning the gap. The CDR3 sequence is CASSFRDWVDEQFF. CDR3 bases: TGTGCCAGCAGCTTCCGGGATTGGGTCGATGAGCAGTTCTTC. Full variable domain (remainder filled in from reference TRBV7-9 and TRBJ2-1): DTGVSQNPRHKITKRGQNVTFRCDPISEHNRLYWYRQTLGQGPEFLTYFQNEAQLEKSRLLSDRFSAERPKGSFSTLEIQRTEQGDSAMYLCASSFRDWVDEQFFGPGTRLTVL.

J is TRBJ2-1 and V is TRBV9; 9 positions agree with TRBD2. The CDR3 has 21 amino acids. Germline loops: CDR1 SGDLS, CDR2 YYNGEE. Trimming removed 0 bases from V and 1 base from J; junction bases left unmatched: 17. The CDR3 coding sequence is TGTGCCAGCAGCGTAGTAGGAAGACTAGCGGAAGAACAAACATCCTACAATGAGCAGTTCTTC. Protein product: CASSVVGRLAEEQTSYNEQFF.

The chain combines TRBV29-1 with TRBJ2-3; no firm D call. Per the germline V gene, CDR1 is SQVTM and CDR2 is ANQGSEA. Trimming stripped 2 bases from V and 4 bases from J, with 10 bases between. The CDR3 consists of 13 residues. CDR3 bases: TGCAGCGTTGAATGGCAGGTGGCAGATACGCAGTATTTT. Protein: CSVEWQVADTQYF.

The V call is TRBV28, the J call TRBJ1-2; TRBD1 agrees at 10 bases. The germline V gene encodes CDR1 MDHEN and CDR2 SYDVKM. Germline trimming cut 6 bases from V and 8 bases from J; bases unmatched to any gene: 6. CDR3 length: 13 residues. The CDR3 nucleotides are TGTGCCAGCAGCAGGGACAGGGGTGGGGGCTACACCTTC. Translating gives CASSRDRGGGYTF.

The gene calls are TRBV5-1 and TRBJ1-1, with TRBD1 matching 7 bases. The V gene end was trimmed by 0 bases and the J gene end by 11 bases; junction bases not matched to a gene: 4. The CDR3 sequence is 12 residues long. CDR1 and CDR2 (germline): SGHRS, YFSETQ. The CDR3 region is CASSLEEGQAFF. Written as DNA, the CDR3 is TGCGCCAGCAGCTTGGAGGAGGGACAGGCTTTCTTT.

The chain links TRBV29-1 to TRBJ2-5; 10 bases are a match to TRBD2. Trimming took 4 bases from V and 4 from J; bases not matched to a gene: 9. CDR3 length equals 15 residues. Germline loops: CDR1 SQVTM, CDR2 ANQGSEA. CDR3 nucleotide sequence: TGCAGCGTTGCCCCGGGACTAGCGAGTGGAGAGACCCAGTACTTC. Its protein product is CSVAPGLASGETQYF.

The chain couples TRBV4-2 to TRBJ2-2, with TRBD2 identical over 14 bases. The CDR3 is made up of 19 amino acids. V lost 7 bases to trimming and J lost 0 bases; unmatched junction nucleotides: 10. Germline V lookup: CDR1 LGHNA, CDR2 YNFKEQ. The CDR3 region has the DNA TGTGCCAGCACTCGACTAGCGGGAGGGTTAGAATCGAACACCGGGGAGCTGTTTTTT. Its translation: CASTRLAGGLESNTGELFF.

This rearrangement joins TRBV28 to TRBJ2-6, with 7 nucleotides matching TRBD2. CDR1 is MDHEN and CDR2 is SYDVKM in the germline V gene. The CDR3 spans 16 residues. The junction had 8 bases not matched to a gene; V was cut back by 7 bases and J by 2 bases. The CDR3 DNA follows: TGTGCCAGCACCGGCGGGGGACGAACTGGGGCCAACGTCCTGACTTTC. Protein: CASTGGGRTGANVLTF.

The rearrangement joins TRBV3-1 (or the pseudogene TRBV3-2) to TRBJ2-1, with 9 bases matching TRBD2. This CDR3 has 21 residues. From germline, CDR1 is LGHDT and CDR2 YNNKEL (reference sequence). The J segment lost 2 bases and the V segment lost 2 bases, leaving 19 bases of the junction unmatched. The CDR3 reads CASSQHGEGERQREAYNEQFF. In DNA, the CDR3 is TGTGCCAGCAGCCAACACGGAGAGGGGGAGCGCCAGCGGGAGGCCTACAATGAGCAGTTCTTC.

The rearrangement joins TRBV7-6 to TRBJ2-1; tentatively, D is TRBD2 (7 bases). There are 16 residues in the CDR3. Germline loops: CDR1 SGHVS, CDR2 FNYEAQ. Trimming stripped 4 bases from V and 10 bases from J, with 23 bases between. In DNA, the CDR3 is TGTGCCAGCAGCTCCCTCCCGGGGGCGGGAGTTGGCGAGCAGTTCTTC. This sequence encodes CASSSLPGAGVGEQFF.